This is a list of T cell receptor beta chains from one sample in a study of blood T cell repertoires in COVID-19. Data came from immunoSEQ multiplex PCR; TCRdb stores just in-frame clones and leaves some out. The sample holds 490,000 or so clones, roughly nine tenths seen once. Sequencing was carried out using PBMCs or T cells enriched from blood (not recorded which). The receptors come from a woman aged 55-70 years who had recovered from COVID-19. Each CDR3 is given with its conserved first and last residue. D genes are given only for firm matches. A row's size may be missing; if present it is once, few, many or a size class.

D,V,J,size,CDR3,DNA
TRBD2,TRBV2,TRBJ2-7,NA,CASRPGTSGVSEQYF,TGTGCCAGCAGGCCCGGGACTAGCGGGGTAAGCGAGCAGTACTTC
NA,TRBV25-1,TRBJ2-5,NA,CASSESYQETQYF,TGTGCCAGCAGTGAGTCGTACCAAGAGACCCAGTACTTC
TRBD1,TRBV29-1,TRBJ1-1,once,CSAPGQGDSTEAFF,TGCAGCGCCCCCGGGCAGGGGGACAGCACTGAAGCTTTCTTT
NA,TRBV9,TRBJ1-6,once,CASSVSDTNSPLHF,TGTGCCAGCAGCGTATCGGACACCAATTCACCCCTCCACTTT
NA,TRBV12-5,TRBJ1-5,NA,CASGLLAFPAGPQHF,TGTGCTAGTGGTTTGTTGGCTTTCCCCGCGGGGCCCCAGCATTTT
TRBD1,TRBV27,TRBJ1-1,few,CASRPRDRATEAFF,TGTGCCAGCAGACCGAGGGACAGGGCCACTGAAGCTTTCTTT
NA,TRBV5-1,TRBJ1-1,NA,CASSLDSLNTEAFF,TGCGCCAGCAGCTTGGACAGCTTGAACACTGAAGCTTTCTTT
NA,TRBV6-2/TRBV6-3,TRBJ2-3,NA,CASSYPLTGENTDTQYF,TGTGCCAGCAGTTACCCATTGACCGGGGAAAACACAGATACGCAGTATTTT
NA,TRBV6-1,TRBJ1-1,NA,CASSEGGDHTEAFF,TGTGCCAGCAGTGAGGGAGGGGACCACACTGAAGCTTTCTTT
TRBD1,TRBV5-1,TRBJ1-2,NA,CASSPGQDYGYTF,TGCGCCAGCAGCCCGGGACAGGACTATGGCTACACCTTC
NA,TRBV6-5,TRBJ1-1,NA,CASTYRGGAYTEAFF,TGTGCCAGCACCTACCGGGGGGGGGCATACACTGAAGCTTTCTTT
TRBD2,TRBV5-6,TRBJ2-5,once,CASTLGGIQETQYF,TGTGCCAGCACTCTCGGGGGGATCCAAGAGACCCAGTACTTC
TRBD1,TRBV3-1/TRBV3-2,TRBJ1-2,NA,CASSQDRDRGYGYTF,TGTGCCAGCAGCCAAGATCGGGACAGGGGCTATGGCTACACCTTC
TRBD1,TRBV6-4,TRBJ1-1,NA,CASRGQEHTEAFF,TGTGCCAGCAGAGGACAGGAGCACACTGAAGCTTTCTTT
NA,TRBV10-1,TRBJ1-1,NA,CASSDSGHMNTEAFF,TGCGCCAGCAGTGATTCCGGACATATGAACACTGAAGCTTTCTTT
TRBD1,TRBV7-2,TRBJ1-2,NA,CASRKPGQGNYGYTF,TGTGCCAGCAGAAAGCCGGGACAGGGTAACTATGGCTACACCTTC
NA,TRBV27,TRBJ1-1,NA,CASTVPGGSTEAFF,TGTGCCAGCACTGTACCCGGGGGAAGCACTGAAGCTTTCTTT
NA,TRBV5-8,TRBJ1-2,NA,CASSPGQTPNYGYTF,TGTGCCAGCAGCCCCGGACAGACTCCTAACTATGGCTACACCTTC
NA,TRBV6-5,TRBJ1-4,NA,CASSLWQNNEKLFF,TGTGCCAGCAGTTTATGGCAGAATAATGAAAAACTGTTTTTT
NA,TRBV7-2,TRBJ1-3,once,CASSLGSVFSGNTIYF,TGTGCCAGCAGCTTAGGTTCAGTATTCTCTGGAAACACCATATATTTT